The following is a TCR beta chain sequence with its context. This clonotype was recorded at least ten times. Its antigen is still unknown. No much larger clone is present one base from it, and per-base qualities are unavailable. The entry originates in a study of blood T cells in healthy people across ages (dated by TCRdb to 2014 to 2015). A note on the overall study: In model experiments, roughly one uniquely barcoded TCR beta cDNA molecule per two T cells was captured by template switching. Age-related changes in TCR beta repertoire diversity were measured in the study by deep sequencing normalized with unique cDNA molecular identifiers. The donors were divided into four age groups: young (average 16 years), middle-aged (approximately 39), aged (approximately 62) and long-lived (roughly 82). To avoid experimental bias, donors of different ages were randomly spread across the sequencing lanes. Using the same blood draw, the study looked at two additional independent replicas of 1 million unique cDNA reads for two donors, one aged 18 to 30 and the other aged 80 or older.

The donors were 40 or so Caucasian individuals from Russia, aged roughly 6 to 100 years, who were systemically healthy. Each donor gave ten milliliters of peripheral blood, collected into EDTA-treated Vacutainer tubes. PBMCs were isolated by Ficoll-Paque density-gradient centrifugation, with at least 7 million obtained per sample. Total RNA, at least 5 micrograms per sample, was extracted from PBMCs with Trizol reagent. Naive CD45RAhigh/CD27high T cell percentages were measured by flow cytometry on a PBMC aliquot from every donor. From V the trimming removes 3 bases and from J it removes 5 bases, while the gene matches leave 10 bases of the junction unaccounted for. The CDR3 sequence holds 15 residues, the cysteine and phenylalanine included. Only the CDR3 DNA is retained, 45 bases long and in frame from the first base. The germline V gene specifies SQVTM as CDR1 and ANQGSEA as CDR2. Library construction relied on 5' RACE. The second PCR ran for roughly 6 to 11 cycles and used a J-beta primer mix along with a sample-barcoded 5' primer. A template-switch 5' adaptor carrying 12 random nucleotides introduced a unique molecular identifier onto each TCR beta cDNA molecule. Each sample yielded at least 3 million CDR3-containing paired-end reads. First-strand cDNA synthesis was performed from all RNA using the Mint cDNA synthesis kit, with priming by a TRBC-specific oligonucleotide. Following uracil-DNA glycosylase treatment, all cDNA underwent a first 18-cycle PCR with the universal primers M1SS and BC2_uni_R. The study's processing was this. Normalization of each sample was performed by random selection of 1 million high-quality reads, each carrying a distinct molecular identifier. Instead of being binned into consensus sequences, reads that shared molecular identifiers were thrown out. MiTCR, set to a Q25 quality threshold and the strictest error-elimination algorithm, was used for CDR3 identification, clonotype clustering and error correction. A nonparametric unseen species model with Euler transformation was used to estimate lower-bound total TCR beta diversity. TCRdb passed the public sequencing reads through fastp at Q25 and MiXCR, retaining productive beta sequences. When rows share a CDR3 protein, they turn into one entry using the most common DNA and genes. The V and J calls shown here were made by TCRdb, not taken from the authors' results. The sample includes around 1,800,000 distinct CDR3 sequences, with 35% to 50% observed a single time. The ten largest clones represent roughly 24% of the sample.

Overall study outcomes, separate from this receptor: Because the CMV infection status of the donors was unknown, age-related changes in expanded clonotypes may potentially have been confounded. Since profiling was done on bulk unsorted PBMCs, naive and antigen-experienced compartments could not be conclusively compared. Total diversity estimates from one million sequenced T cells were considered lower bounds and underestimates. As age increased, observed TCR beta diversity per million T cells dropped in a roughly linear way, and a significant reduction was already evident by age 40. Compared with the aged group, the long-lived group had more naive CD4+ T cells, fewer expanded clones and increased TCR diversity, a pattern suggesting age selection. Observed TCR beta diversity correlated strongly with the percentage of naive T cells measured by flow cytometry.

The rearrangement combines TRBV29-1 with TRBJ2-5; 9 bases in between match TRBD2. The receptor was derived from a human donor in good health. Source material: blood. The CDR3 amino acid sequence is: CSVEGLAGSSETQYF. In nucleotide form, the sequence is TGCAGCGTTGAGGGGCTAGCGGGGAGTTCGGAGACCCAGTACTTC. This CDR3, with the reference TRBV29-1 and TRBJ2-5 proteins standing in past its ends, gives the full variable domain SAVISQKPSRDICQRGTSLTIQCQVDSQVTMMFWYRQQPGQSLTLIATANQGSEATYESGFVIDKFPISRPNLTFSTLTVSNMSPEDSSIYLCSVEGLAGSSETQYFGPGTRLLVL.